This is a list of T cell receptor beta chains from one sample in a study of T cell clones after liver transplantation. Generated by immunoSEQ multiplex PCR, the TCRdb table keeps only in-frame clones and is missing some. The sample holds 75,000 to 95,000 clones, approximately 82% seen once. The material was CD4+ T cells from blood, obtained at the 22-month timepoint. Receptors were obtained from a human patient who received a liver transplant. Some T cells may have originated in the graft donor. CDR3s include the opening cysteine and the closing phenylalanine or tryptophan.

v_gene: TRBV11-2
j_gene: TRBJ1-4
CDR3aa: CASSFTTATNEKLFF

v_gene: TRBV7-9
j_gene: TRBJ2-7
CDR3aa: CASIRSFPRGYEQYF

v_gene: TRBV28
j_gene: TRBJ2-5
CDR3aa: CASTSFASDRGRETQYF

v_gene: TRBV14
j_gene: TRBJ1-1
CDR3aa: CASSKGGRILRGTEAFF

v_gene: TRBV7-3
j_gene: TRBJ1-1
CDR3aa: CASSQARITEAFF

v_gene: TRBV29-1
j_gene: TRBJ2-7
CDR3aa: CSARDRFPYEQYF

v_gene: TRBV10-3
j_gene: TRBJ2-5
CDR3aa: CAISESRGTGGKETQYF

v_gene: TRBV9
j_gene: TRBJ2-1
CDR3aa: CASSTQGQTVNEQFF

v_gene: TRBV6-6
j_gene: TRBJ2-1
CDR3aa: CASSPTNEQFF

v_gene: TRBV18
j_gene: TRBJ2-7
CDR3aa: CASSLGTGDAEQYF

v_gene: TRBV29-1
j_gene: TRBJ1-1
CDR3aa: CSVFRGSVVTEAFF

v_gene: TRBV6-4
j_gene: TRBJ2-2
CDR3aa: CASSDWPPGTELFF

v_gene: TRBV11-2
j_gene: TRBJ2-5
CDR3aa: CASSRTYQETQYF

v_gene: TRBV5-1
j_gene: TRBJ2-3
CDR3aa: CASSLDVGEADTQYF

v_gene: TRBV6-5
j_gene: TRBJ1-1
CDR3aa: CASSQMTALNTEAFF

v_gene: TRBV4-2
j_gene: TRBJ2-3
CDR3aa: CASSQEGRGGGAGTDTQYF

v_gene: TRBV30
j_gene: TRBJ1-2
CDR3aa: CAWNVYRTNYGYTF

v_gene: TRBV25-1
j_gene: TRBJ2-7
CDR3aa: CASSDRSGGYYEQYF

v_gene: TRBV5-1
j_gene: TRBJ2-2
CDR3aa: CAAGPVGVDTGELFF

v_gene: TRBV27
j_gene: TRBJ2-7
CDR3aa: CASSPRGTYEQYF

v_gene: TRBV5-1
j_gene: TRBJ1-5
CDR3aa: CASSLTGLEPQHF

v_gene: TRBV28
j_gene: TRBJ1-1
CDR3aa: CASAPGSANTEAFF

v_gene: TRBV28
j_gene: TRBJ2-7
CDR3aa: CASGGRGPEQYF

v_gene: TRBV27
j_gene: TRBJ1-2
CDR3aa: CASSSRQVADYGYTF

v_gene: TRBV5-1
j_gene: TRBJ2-7
CDR3aa: CASSLEGGVSYEQYF

v_gene: TRBV19
j_gene: TRBJ1-5
CDR3aa: CASSISGWDNQPQHF

v_gene: TRBV7-3
j_gene: TRBJ2-3
CDR3aa: CASSLGGPADTQYF

v_gene: TRBV27
j_gene: TRBJ1-1
CDR3aa: CASRKGGTDFNTEAFF

v_gene: TRBV6-5
j_gene: TRBJ2-1
CDR3aa: CASRLENEQFF

v_gene: TRBV28
j_gene: TRBJ1-2
CDR3aa: CASSSGDRSNYGYTF

v_gene: TRBV5-1
j_gene: TRBJ2-5
CDR3aa: CASSLDGQGGETQYF

v_gene: TRBV5-5
j_gene: TRBJ1-1
CDR3aa: CASSLGRRQVDTEAFF

v_gene: TRBV13
j_gene: TRBJ2-1
CDR3aa: CASSFRNEVLF

v_gene: TRBV6-5
j_gene: TRBJ1-1
CDR3aa: CASSYDAPNTEAFF

v_gene: TRBV7-2
j_gene: TRBJ2-7
CDR3aa: CASSFARSSYEQYF

v_gene: TRBV30
j_gene: TRBJ2-7
CDR3aa: CAWSVILFGTSGSYEQYF